This TCR beta chain was identified during a study of OX40 agonist ivuxolimab in advanced cancers. The ends lost 4 bases at V and 5 bases at J; junction bases unmatched: 14. Germline V gives CDR1 SGHNT, CDR2 YENEEA. The CDR3 is 18 residues long. Method: immunoSEQ multiplex PCR; TCRdb's copy keeps in-frame clones and lacks some. In the table there are 45,000 to 75,000 clones, 70% to 85% of which are singletons. Sequences were derived from CD4+ or CD8+ T cells sorted from blood, sampled in a trial of the OX40 agonist ivuxolimab. The genes are TRBV11-3 and TRBJ2-1, with 10 positions matching TRBD2. The receptor's source is an adult with an advanced solid tumor such as melanoma, head and neck, liver or kidney cancer. CDR3 in amino acids: CASSSRPLAGDRHNEQFF. CDR3 bases: TGTGCCAGCAGCTCCCGTCCGCTAGCGGGAGATCGGCACAATGAGCAGTTCTTC.